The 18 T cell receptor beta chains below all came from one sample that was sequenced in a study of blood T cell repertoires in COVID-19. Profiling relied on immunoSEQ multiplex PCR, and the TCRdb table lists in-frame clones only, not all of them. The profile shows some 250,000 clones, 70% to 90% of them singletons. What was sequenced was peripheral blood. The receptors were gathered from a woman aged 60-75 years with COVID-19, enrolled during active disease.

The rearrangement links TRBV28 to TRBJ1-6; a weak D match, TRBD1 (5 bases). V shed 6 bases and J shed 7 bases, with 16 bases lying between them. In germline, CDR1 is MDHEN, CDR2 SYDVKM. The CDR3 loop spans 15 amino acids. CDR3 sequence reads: CASRTWGGGNSPLHF. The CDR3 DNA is TGTGCCAGCAGGACCTGGGGGGGAGGGAATTCACCCCTCCACTTT.

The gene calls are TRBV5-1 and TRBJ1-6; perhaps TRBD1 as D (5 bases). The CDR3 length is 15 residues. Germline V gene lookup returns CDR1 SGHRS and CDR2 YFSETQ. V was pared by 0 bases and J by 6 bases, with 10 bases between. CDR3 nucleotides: TGCGCCAGCAGCTTGGAGCAGGGAACTAATTCACCCCTCCACTTT. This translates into CASSLEQGTNSPLHF.

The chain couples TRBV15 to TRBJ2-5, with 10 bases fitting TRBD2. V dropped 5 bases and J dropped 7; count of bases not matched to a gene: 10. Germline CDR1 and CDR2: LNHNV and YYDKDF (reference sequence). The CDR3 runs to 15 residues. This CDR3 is CATSLRSGRVGTQYF. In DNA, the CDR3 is TGTGCCACCAGCCTGCGGAGCGGGAGGGTAGGGACCCAGTACTTC.

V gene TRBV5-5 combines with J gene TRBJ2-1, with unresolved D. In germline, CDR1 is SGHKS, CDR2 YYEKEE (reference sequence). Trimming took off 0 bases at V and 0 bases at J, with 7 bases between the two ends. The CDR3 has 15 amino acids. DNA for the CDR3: TGTGCCAGCAGCTTGGTTGGCAGCTCCTACAATGAGCAGTTCTTC. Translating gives CASSLVGSSYNEQFF.

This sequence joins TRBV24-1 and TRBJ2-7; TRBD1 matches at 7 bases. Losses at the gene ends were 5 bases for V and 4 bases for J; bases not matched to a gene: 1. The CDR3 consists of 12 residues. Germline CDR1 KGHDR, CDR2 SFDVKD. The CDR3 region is CATSARGYEQYF. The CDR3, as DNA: TGTGCCACCAGTGCCAGGGGGTACGAGCAGTACTTC.

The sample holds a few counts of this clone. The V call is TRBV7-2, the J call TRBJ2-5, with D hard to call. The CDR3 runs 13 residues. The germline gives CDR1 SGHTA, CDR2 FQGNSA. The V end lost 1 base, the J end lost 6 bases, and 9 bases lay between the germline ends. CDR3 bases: TGTGCCAGCAGCTTAGGGAGCACTAAGACCCAGTACTTC. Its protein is CASSLGSTKTQYF.

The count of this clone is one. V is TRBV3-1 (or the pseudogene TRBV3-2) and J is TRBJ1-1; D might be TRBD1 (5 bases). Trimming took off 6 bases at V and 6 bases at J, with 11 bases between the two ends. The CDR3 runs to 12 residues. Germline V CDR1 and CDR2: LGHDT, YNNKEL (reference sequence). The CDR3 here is CASRHRGAEAFF. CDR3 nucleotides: TGTGCCAGCAGACACCGGGGGGCTGAAGCTTTCTTT.

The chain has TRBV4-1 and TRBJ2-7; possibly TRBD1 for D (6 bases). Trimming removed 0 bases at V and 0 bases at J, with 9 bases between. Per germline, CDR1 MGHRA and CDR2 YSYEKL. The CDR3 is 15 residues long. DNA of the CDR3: TGCGCCAGCAGCCAAGAGAGGGACAACTCCTACGAGCAGTACTTC. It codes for CASSQERDNSYEQYF.

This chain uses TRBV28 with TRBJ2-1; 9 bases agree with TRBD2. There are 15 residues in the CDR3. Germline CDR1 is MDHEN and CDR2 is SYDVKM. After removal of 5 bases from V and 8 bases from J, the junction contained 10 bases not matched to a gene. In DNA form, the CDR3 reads TGTGCCAGCAGTCCCGGACTAGCGATCTATCATGAGCAGTTCTTC. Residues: CASSPGLAIYHEQFF.

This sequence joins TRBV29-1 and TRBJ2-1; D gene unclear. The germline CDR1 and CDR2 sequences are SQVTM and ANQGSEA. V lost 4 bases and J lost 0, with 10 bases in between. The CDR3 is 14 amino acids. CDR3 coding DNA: TGCAGCGTTGGTTTCCGTCCCTCCTACAATGAGCAGTTCTTC. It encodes CSVGFRPSYNEQFF.

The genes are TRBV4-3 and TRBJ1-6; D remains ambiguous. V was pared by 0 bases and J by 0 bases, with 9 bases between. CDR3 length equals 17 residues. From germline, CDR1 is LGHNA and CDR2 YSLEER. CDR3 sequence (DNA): TGCGCCAGCAGCCAAGATCCTCCGGGCTCCTATAATTCACCCCTCCACTTT. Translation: CASSQDPPGSYNSPLHF.

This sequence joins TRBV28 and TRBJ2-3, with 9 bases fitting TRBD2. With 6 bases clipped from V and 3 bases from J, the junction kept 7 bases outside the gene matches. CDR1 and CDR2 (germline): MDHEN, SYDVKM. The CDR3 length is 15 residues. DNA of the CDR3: TGTGCCAGCAGGATGGCGGGAGGGCCGACAGATACGCAGTATTTT. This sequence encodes CASRMAGGPTDTQYF.

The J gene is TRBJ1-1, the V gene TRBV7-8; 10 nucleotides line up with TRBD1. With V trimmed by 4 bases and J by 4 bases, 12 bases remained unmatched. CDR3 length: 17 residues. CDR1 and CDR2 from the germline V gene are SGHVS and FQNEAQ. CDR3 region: CASSYRGSTGGVTEAFF. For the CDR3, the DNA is TGTGCCAGCAGCTACCGGGGCTCGACAGGGGGCGTCACTGAAGCTTTCTTT.

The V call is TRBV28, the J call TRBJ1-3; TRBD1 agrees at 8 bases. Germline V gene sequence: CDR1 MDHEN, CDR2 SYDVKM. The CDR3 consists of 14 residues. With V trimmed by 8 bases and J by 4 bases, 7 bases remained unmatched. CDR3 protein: CASLGQGSGNTIYF. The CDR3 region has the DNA TGTGCCAGCTTAGGACAGGGTTCCGGAAACACCATATATTTT.

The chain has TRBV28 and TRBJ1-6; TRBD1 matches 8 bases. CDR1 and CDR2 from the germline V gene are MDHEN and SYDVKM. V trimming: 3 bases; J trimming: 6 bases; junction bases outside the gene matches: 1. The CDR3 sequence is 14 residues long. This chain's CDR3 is CASSFGQGNSPLHF. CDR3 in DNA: TGTGCCAGCAGTTTCGGACAGGGTAATTCACCCCTCCACTTT.

The CDR3 coding sequence is TGCAGCGTTCTCGGAAGAAGAGGAGCCTACGAGCAGTACTTC. This encodes CSVLGRRGAYEQYF. This chain links TRBV29-1 with TRBJ2-7; D is uncertain. Germline CDR1 and CDR2: SQVTM and ANQGSEA. CDR3 length: 14 amino acids. Trimming removed 5 bases from V and 2 bases from J, with 16 bases in between.

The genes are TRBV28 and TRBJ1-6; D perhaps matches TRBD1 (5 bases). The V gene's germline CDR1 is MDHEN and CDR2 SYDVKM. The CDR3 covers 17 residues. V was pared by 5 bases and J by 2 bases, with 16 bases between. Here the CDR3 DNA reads TGTGCCAGCAGTCCCGCAGGGATTGGTCCCTATAATTCACCCCTCCACTTT. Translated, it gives CASSPAGIGPYNSPLHF. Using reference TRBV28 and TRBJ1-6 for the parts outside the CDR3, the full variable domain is DVKVTQSSRYLVKRTGEKVFLECVQDMDHENMFWYRQDPGLGLRLIYFSYDVKMKEKGDIPEGYSVSREKKERFSLILESASTNQTSMYLCASSPAGIGPYNSPLHFGNGTRLTVT.

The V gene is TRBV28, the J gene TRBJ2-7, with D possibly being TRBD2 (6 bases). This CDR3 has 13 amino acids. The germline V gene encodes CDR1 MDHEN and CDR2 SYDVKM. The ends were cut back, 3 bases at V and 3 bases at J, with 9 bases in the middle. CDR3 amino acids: CASSFQGLYEQYF. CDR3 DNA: TGTGCCAGCAGTTTCCAGGGACTCTACGAGCAGTACTTC. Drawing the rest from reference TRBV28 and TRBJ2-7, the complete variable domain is DVKVTQSSRYLVKRTGEKVFLECVQDMDHENMFWYRQDPGLGLRLIYFSYDVKMKEKGDIPEGYSVSREKKERFSLILESASTNQTSMYLCASSFQGLYEQYFGPGTRLTVT.